This TCR beta chain was identified in a study of control samples from healthy donors and cancer patients. TCRdb keeps only in-frame clones here, not all; method: immunoSEQ multiplex PCR. The sample includes 76,000 or so clones, about nine tenths of them seen just once. The sequence was collected from a woman in her 50s with colorectal cancer. The material sequenced was PBMCs.

The CDR3 reads CASSLTTGDTEAFF. The CDR3 DNA follows: TGTGCCAGCAGCTTAACGACAGGGGACACTGAAGCTTTCTTT. The rearrangement joins TRBV7-8 to TRBJ1-1, with 8 bases fitting TRBD1. The CDR3 runs 14 residues. Germline V gene lookup returns CDR1 SGHVS and CDR2 FQNEAQ. V trimming: 2 bases; J trimming: 3 bases; junction bases outside the gene matches: 2.